The 18 T cell receptor beta chains below were found in one sample sequenced in a study of cytomegalovirus exposure and HLA in healthy donors. The PCR was carried out with 60 Vbeta primers and 13 Jbeta primers. Data came from immunoSEQ multiplex PCR; TCRdb stores just in-frame clones and leaves some out. This sample carries fewer than 200,000 clones, more than 75% of them seen once, and the ten largest clones take 13% to 15%. The sample comprised PBMCs. The receptors shown here come from a woman aged 30 to 39 in good health and CMV-seropositive.

This clone was seen more than once but under ten times. The rearrangement joins TRBV5-4 to TRBJ1-5, with D hard to call. The CDR3 contains 13 residues. The V gene lost 4 bases and the J gene lost 4 bases, with 9 bases spanning the gap. CDR1 SGHNT and CDR2 YYREEE come from the germline V gene (reference sequence). CDR3 sequence (DNA): TGTGCCAGCAGCCTAGACCGGAATCAGCCCCAGCATTTT. Translating it yields CASSLDRNQPQHF.

The chain couples TRBV5-1 to TRBJ2-1, with 11 bases fitting TRBD2. The CDR3 has 14 residues. Germline V gene sequence: CDR1 SGHRS, CDR2 YFSETQ. Trimming at V came to 5 bases and at J to 10 bases, leaving 8 bases not matched to a gene. The CDR3 spells CASSSGGDREEQFF. CDR3 coding DNA: TGCGCCAGCAGTAGCGGGGGGGACCGGGAGGAGCAGTTCTTC.

In DNA, the CDR3 is TGTGCCAGCAGCTCCGGGACAGGGGCCACAGATACGCAGTATTTT. It specifies CASSSGTGATDTQYF. The chain uses TRBV7-9 and TRBJ2-3; TRBD1 agrees at 10 bases. CDR3 length: 15 residues. Germline V gives CDR1 SEHNR, CDR2 FQNEAQ (reference sequence). Germline trimming cut 4 bases from V and 2 bases from J; bases unmatched to any gene: 3.

The CDR3 spells CASSLGHRVGTEAFF. CDR3 in DNA: TGTGCCAGCAGCTTAGGCCACAGGGTCGGGACTGAAGCTTTCTTT. This chain joins TRBV11-2 and TRBJ1-1; the D gene is possibly TRBD1 (6 bases). Deletions cut 1 base from V and 5 bases from J, with 14 bases between. Germline assignment: CDR1 SGHAT and CDR2 FQNNGV. The CDR3 totals 15 residues.

This chain joins TRBV6-5 and TRBJ2-3; 11 bases align to TRBD2. The CDR3 totals 15 residues. In germline, CDR1 is MNHEY, CDR2 SVGAGI. Trimming removed 6 bases from V and 1 base from J; junction bases left unmatched: 3. The CDR3 DNA follows: TGTGCCAGCAGCTGGGGACTAGCGGGCACAGATACGCAGTATTTT. Its translation: CASSWGLAGTDTQYF.

This clone showed up just once. The chain uses TRBV4-1 and TRBJ2-3; 14 positions agree with TRBD2. CDR3 length equals 21 residues. Looked up from germline, CDR1 is MGHRA and CDR2 is YSYEKL. V lost 0 bases to trimming and J lost 2 bases; unmatched junction nucleotides: 13. Here the CDR3 reads CASSQEGQGLAGERVTDTQYF. CDR3 bases: TGCGCCAGCAGCCAAGAAGGCCAGGGACTAGCGGGAGAACGTGTCACAGATACGCAGTATTTT.

CDR3 in DNA: TGCGCCAGCAGCGACTGGTCCTCCTACGAGCAGTACTTC. Translating gives CASSDWSSYEQYF. The chain uses TRBV4-3 and TRBJ2-7, with D unclear. Germline V lookup: CDR1 LGHNA, CDR2 YSLEER. CDR3 length: 13 residues. The germline V and J ends were trimmed by 5 bases and 0 bases, with 8 bases remaining between them.

The gene calls are TRBV19 and TRBJ1-5, with 7 bases aligning to TRBD1. This CDR3 is 15 amino acids long. The trim removed 5 bases at V and 3 bases at J, leaving 7 bases unmatched. CDR1 and CDR2 (germline): LNHDA, SQIVND (reference sequence). CDR3 sequence: CASSPRQGTNQPQHF. The CDR3 DNA follows: TGTGCCAGTAGTCCGCGACAGGGAACCAATCAGCCCCAGCATTTT.

J is TRBJ2-7 and V is TRBV2; 8 bases fit TRBD1. Germline V gene sequence: CDR1 SNHLY, CDR2 FYNNEI. V lost 2 bases to trimming and J lost 2 bases; unmatched junction nucleotides: 5. The CDR3 is 15 amino acids. In DNA form, the CDR3 reads TGTGCCAGCAGTGAACCGGACAGGGTGGCCTACGAGCAGTACTTC. It translates to CASSEPDRVAYEQYF.

This chain uses TRBV5-1 with TRBJ1-3; TRBD1 agrees at 8 bases. Germline loops: CDR1 SGHRS, CDR2 YFSETQ. Germline trimming cut 3 bases from V and 2 bases from J; bases unmatched to any gene: 1. CDR3 length equals 14 residues. The CDR3 DNA reads TGCGCCAGCAGCTCGGGACAGGCTGGAAACACCATATATTTT. This translates into CASSSGQAGNTIYF.

The chain links TRBV9 to TRBJ2-3; 9 nucleotides match TRBD1. Trimming at V came to 3 bases and at J to 6 bases, leaving 8 bases not matched to a gene. Germline CDR1 reads SGDLS; CDR2 reads YYNGEE. The CDR3 contains 15 residues. CDR3 DNA: TGTGCCAGCAGCGCCGGGACAGGGATGGTGGATACGCAGTATTTT. Translated: CASSAGTGMVDTQYF.

This clone was observed once. This chain connects TRBV7-9 to TRBJ2-7; a weak D match, TRBD2 (6 bases). Germline V gives CDR1 SEHNR, CDR2 FQNEAQ (reference sequence). There are 14 residues in the CDR3. Trimming stripped 2 bases from V and 2 bases from J, with 10 bases between. The CDR3 nucleotides are TGTGCCAGCAGCTTAATCGGGAGACCCTACGAGCAGTACTTC. This encodes CASSLIGRPYEQYF. Full variable domain (remainder filled in from reference TRBV7-9 and TRBJ2-7): DTGVSQNPRHKITKRGQNVTFRCDPISEHNRLYWYRQTLGQGPEFLTYFQNEAQLEKSRLLSDRFSAERPKGSFSTLEIQRTEQGDSAMYLCASSLIGRPYEQYFGPGTRLTVT.

The gene calls are TRBV28 and TRBJ1-1; 7 bases agree with TRBD1. This CDR3 has 17 residues. The J segment lost 5 bases and the V segment lost 3 bases, leaving 15 bases of the junction unmatched. Germline V gene sequence: CDR1 MDHEN, CDR2 SYDVKM. CDR3 sequence (DNA): TGTGCCAGCAGTTTTGTGGTCGTAGTTGACAGGGCGACTGAAGCTTTCTTT. This sequence encodes CASSFVVVVDRATEAFF.

The rearrangement uses TRBV5-1 and TRBJ1-1, with 7 positions matching TRBD1. CDR3 length equals 13 residues. Germline assignment: CDR1 SGHRS and CDR2 YFSETQ. The V gene end was trimmed by 4 bases and the J gene end by 4 bases; junction bases not matched to a gene: 4. CDR3 in amino acids: CASSPGGLTEAFF. Written as DNA, the CDR3 is TGCGCCAGCAGCCCAGGGGGTCTCACTGAAGCTTTCTTT.

This clone showed up just a few times. The chain carries TRBV19 and TRBJ1-1; 9 positions match TRBD1. The V and J ends lost 3 bases and 6 bases, in that order; junction bases with no gene match: 8. The CDR3 spans 15 residues. CDR1 is LNHDA, CDR2 SQIVND, per germline (reference sequence). The CDR3: CASSMTGGVESEAFF. CDR3 nucleotide sequence: TGTGCCAGTAGTATGACAGGGGGTGTTGAGTCTGAAGCTTTCTTT.

This clone was seen a handful of times. CDR3 nucleotides: TGTGCCAGCAGCTCCCTCGGGGGGTCCGAGCAGTACTTC. It yields the protein CASSSLGGSEQYF. The V call is TRBV13, the J call TRBJ2-7; 7 nucleotides line up with TRBD2. This CDR3 comprises 13 residues. V dropped 4 bases and J dropped 6; count of bases not matched to a gene: 6. CDR1 and CDR2 (germline): PRHDT, FYEKMQ (reference sequence).

This sequence joins TRBV4-1 and TRBJ1-2; no clear D gene. The germline V gene has CDR1 MGHRA and CDR2 YSYEKL. Trimming stripped 1 base from V and 3 bases from J, with 9 bases between. The CDR3 extends over 14 amino acids. The CDR3, as DNA: TGCGCCAGCAGCCAAGGCCCTGAGGACTATGGCTACACCTTC. The encoded protein is CASSQGPEDYGYTF.

This rearrangement joins TRBV7-6 to TRBJ2-1; 7 positions match TRBD2. CDR1 and CDR2 from the germline V gene are SGHVS and FNYEAQ. The length of the CDR3 is 11 residues. Trimming took 8 bases from V and 5 from J; bases not matched to a gene: 0. For the CDR3, the DNA is TGTGCCAGCCTAGCGGACAATGAGCAGTTCTTC. Its protein is CASLADNEQFF.